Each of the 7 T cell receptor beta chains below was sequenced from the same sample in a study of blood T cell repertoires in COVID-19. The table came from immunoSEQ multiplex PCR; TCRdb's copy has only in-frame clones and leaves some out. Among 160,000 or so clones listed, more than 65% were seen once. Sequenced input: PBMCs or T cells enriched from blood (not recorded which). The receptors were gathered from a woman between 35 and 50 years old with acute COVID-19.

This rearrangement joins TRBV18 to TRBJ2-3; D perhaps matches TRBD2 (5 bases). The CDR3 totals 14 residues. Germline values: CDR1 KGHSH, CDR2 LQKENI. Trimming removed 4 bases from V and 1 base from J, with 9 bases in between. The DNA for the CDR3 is TGTGCCAGCTCACGGGAGATCGGCACAGATACGCAGTATTTT. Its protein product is CASSREIGTDTQYF.

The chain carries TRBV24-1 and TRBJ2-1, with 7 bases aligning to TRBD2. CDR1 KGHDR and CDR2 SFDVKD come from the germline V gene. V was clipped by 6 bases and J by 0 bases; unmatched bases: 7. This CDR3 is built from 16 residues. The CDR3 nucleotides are TGTGCCACCAGTACACTAGCGCCGAGCTCCTACAATGAGCAGTTCTTC. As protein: CATSTLAPSSYNEQFF.

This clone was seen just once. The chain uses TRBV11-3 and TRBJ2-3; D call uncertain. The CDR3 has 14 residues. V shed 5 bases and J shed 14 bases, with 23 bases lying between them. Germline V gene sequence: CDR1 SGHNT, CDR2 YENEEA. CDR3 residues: CASSPFEKSQEPYF. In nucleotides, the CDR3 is TGTGCCAGCAGCCCCTTCGAAAAATCACAAGAACCGTATTTT. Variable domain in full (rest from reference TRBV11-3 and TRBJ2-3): EAGVVQSPRYKIIEKKQPVAFWCNPISGHNTLYWYLQNLGQGPELLIRYENEEAVDDSQLPKDRFSAERLKGVDSTLKIQPAELGDSAVYLCASSPFEKSQEPYFGPGTRLTVL.

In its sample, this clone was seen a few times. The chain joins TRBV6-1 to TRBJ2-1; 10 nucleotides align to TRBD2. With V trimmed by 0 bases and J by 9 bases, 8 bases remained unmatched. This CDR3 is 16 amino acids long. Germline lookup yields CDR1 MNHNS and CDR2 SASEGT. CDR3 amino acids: CASSEAASGSLGEQFF. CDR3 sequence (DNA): TGTGCCAGCAGTGAAGCGGCTAGCGGGAGTTTAGGTGAGCAGTTCTTC.

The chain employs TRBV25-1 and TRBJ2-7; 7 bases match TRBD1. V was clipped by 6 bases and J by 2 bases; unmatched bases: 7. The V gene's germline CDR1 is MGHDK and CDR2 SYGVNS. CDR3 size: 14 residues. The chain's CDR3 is CASSPGTATYEQYF. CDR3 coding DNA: TGTGCCAGCAGCCCCGGGACAGCTACCTACGAGCAGTACTTC.

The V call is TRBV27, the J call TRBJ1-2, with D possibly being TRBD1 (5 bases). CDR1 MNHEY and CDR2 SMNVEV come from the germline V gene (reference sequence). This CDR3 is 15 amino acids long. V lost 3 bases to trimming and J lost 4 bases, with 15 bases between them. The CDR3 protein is CASSFSGKGIYGYTF. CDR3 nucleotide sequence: TGTGCCAGCAGTTTCTCAGGGAAGGGAATCTATGGCTACACCTTC.

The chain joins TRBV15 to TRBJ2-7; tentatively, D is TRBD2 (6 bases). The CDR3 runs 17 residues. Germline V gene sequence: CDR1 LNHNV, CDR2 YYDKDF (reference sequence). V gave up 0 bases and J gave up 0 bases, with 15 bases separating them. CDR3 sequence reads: CATSRDRGLQNSYEQYF. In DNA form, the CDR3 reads TGTGCCACCAGCAGAGATCGTGGACTACAGAACTCCTACGAGCAGTACTTC. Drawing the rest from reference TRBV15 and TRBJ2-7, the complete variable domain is DAMVIQNPRYQVTQFGKPVTLSCSQTLNHNVMYWYQQKSSQAPKLLFHYYDKDFNNEADTPDNFQSRRPNTSFCFLDIRSPGLGDTAMYLCATSRDRGLQNSYEQYFGPGTRLTVT.